This T cell receptor (beta chain) was sequenced in a study of shared clonotypes between healthy human individuals. Sequencing was performed with immunoSEQ multiplex PCR; in TCRdb, only in-frame clones are kept and a portion is missing. The data show under 1,100,000 clones, 65% to 75% seen once. CDR1 is ENHRY, CDR2 SYGVKD, per germline. CDR3 length: 16 residues. J was trimmed by 4 bases and V by 10 bases; bases with no gene match: 15. This rearrangement joins TRBV10-3 to TRBJ1-2; 10 nucleotides align to TRBD1. Sequencing was performed on memory CD4+ T cells sorted from blood. As for subset: CD45RA-negative fraction. This clonotype was obtained from a man younger than 35 in good health. The CDR3 here is CATQGPGQGSGYGYTF. CDR3 in DNA: TGTGCCACCCAAGGACCGGGACAGGGGTCGGGCTATGGCTACACCTTC.